This entry features one T cell receptor (beta chain) sequence. Its cognate antigen has yet to be identified. Per-nucleotide qualities are absent, and no much larger clonotype sits a single base away. This sample is drawn from a study of long-term antiretroviral therapy in people with HIV (dated by TCRdb to between 2021 and 2024). As for the study more broadly: The earliest samples were collected roughly a decade before the 2015 WHO recommendation for immediate ART, at a time when ART was usually postponed until CD4 counts fell. This retrospective serial study examined whether starting ART and sustained HIV suppression were associated with changes in the composition and diversity of the TRB repertoire in peripheral blood. A total of roughly 180 cryopreserved PBMC samples were contributed to the cohort by 30 adults with confirmed HIV infection, with samples collected serially over a mean of roughly six years (range 1-12). No cross-contamination during QIAcube processing turned up in test extractions that ran a monoclonal T-cell line alongside about 30 polyclonal samples. Of the approximately 32 participants with HIV, roughly 10 were female.

The immunoSEQ hsTCRB v3.0 assay was used at survey level resolution for TRB variable region sequencing. The target sequencing depth for TRB was roughly 40,000-55,000 T-cell genomes per sample. Pooled TRB libraries were sequenced on an Illumina MiSeq with a v3 150-cycle kit. Per the source publication's procedure: Repertoire analysis ran in R within a reproducible Nextflow workflow covering QC, data transformation and analysis. LymphoSeq2, an R package for AIRR-Seq data exploration, was used to implement custom analyses. A few samples yielding fewer than 5000 total TRB sequences were excluded, leaving more than 150 analyzed HIV repertoires. Among the roughly 200 retained HIV repertoires, some 59 were collected before ART initiation and under 150 after ART initiation. Repertoires were downsampled to 5000 TRB nucleotide sequences, with summary statistics averaged over 100 downsampling iterations. Only TRB sequences with CDR3 regions of at least seven amino acids were retained for analysis. Diversity was measured with a Shannon entropy-derived clonality score and the Gini coefficient. In repertoire networks, the top 5000 CDR3 amino acid sequences were linked whenever an edit distance of one separated two sequences. For TRB CDR3 amino acid sequences, antigen specificity groups and MHC restriction were predicted with GLIPH2. Known CMV, EBV, HIV or tissue antigen associations were flagged by matching CDR3 amino acid sequences against VDJdb and McPAS-TCR. Pre-ART, post-ART and control groups were compared with Wilcoxon signed-rank tests and Holm-Bonferroni correction. In its TCRdb copy, this immuneACCESS table keeps in-frame sequences only and misses some clones. Where compared with another copy, unresolved V genes explain less than half of these, and the others have no known cause. D and trimming come from the DNA, and the V and J calls and clone size come from that table. The sample includes about 22,000 clones, with around four fifths observed a single time. Roughly 3.9% of the sample is in the top ten clones.

The germline V gene (reference sequence) sets CDR1 to SEHNR and CDR2 to FQNEAQ. Between the V and J ends, shortened by 5 bases and 4 bases respectively, the junction contains 10 bases. Its CDR3 holds 13 amino acids, cysteine through phenylalanine. Just CDR3 DNA is preserved here, 39 bases in frame from base 1. Inclusion was restricted to participants for whom at least one PBMC sample before ART initiation and at least two post-ART samples were available. Every participant with HIV received treatment in the United States of America. Cryopreserved samples of 1-10 million PBMC were thawed and washed before DNA extraction. At the time of the earliest PBMC sample, participants with HIV were aged between about 20 and 55 years. PBMC samples from each participant spanned 1-4 timepoints before ART initiation and 2-8 timepoints after ART initiation, with a median of 7 samples. For every participant, serial HIV viral load, CD4+ T-cell count, ART history and demographic data were obtained. Genomic DNA was extracted from unsorted PBMC with a Qiagen kit on a QIAcube, processed in batches of 12 samples.

The study at large found these results: Starting ART was linked to a significant rise in TRB diversity, yet even after long-term ART the diversity remained significantly lower than in transplant donor controls. Because pre-ART samples had limited cell numbers, profiling was done on unsorted PBMC rather than on sorted CD4+ and CD8+ T cells. HIV repertoires had narrower CDR3 length ranges than controls, and the network structure suggested an antigen-experienced repertoire that shifted only slightly toward naive after ART. The samples were dated from about 2003 to 2017, and the ART regimens that were used may be less effective than current ART regimens. Inferences about post-ART repertoire changes are limited because no data were available on ART adherence, viral resistance or therapy changes. At every time point, the repertoire was dominated by expanded TRB clones first identified before ART initiation, although this dominance fluctuated and, in many PLHIV, declined after ART. Since PBMC availability was limited, sequencing covered only the TCR beta chain, with no alpha chain pairing.

The origin of this receptor is a man younger than 35 with HIV. In this chain, TRBV7-9 is recombined with TRBJ2-3; the D element might be TRBD1 or TRBD2, as each aligns at 5 bases. The material was unsorted PBMCs, obtained about 4 years after starting antiretroviral therapy. For the CDR3, the sequence is CASSRDPADTQYF. The DNA sequence is given as TGTGCCAGCAGCCGGGACCCCGCAGATACGCAGTATTTT.